This TCR beta chain was sequenced for a study of shared clonotypes between healthy human individuals. Looked up from germline, CDR1 is MGHRA and CDR2 is YSYEKL. The CDR3 has 15 amino acids. Germline trimming cut 6 bases from V and 7 bases from J; bases unmatched to any gene: 7. Study-wide points: Large depth notwithstanding, sorted-subset sequencing proved incomplete by rarefaction.

Libraries were prepared by immunoSEQ multiplex PCR; TCRdb keeps only in-frame clonotypes and omits some of them. The table has over a million clones, about 80% seen once; the top ten hold approximately 1.3%. Every donor was a Caucasian adult from Nashville, Tennessee. Negatively enriched CD4+ T cells were divided by CD45RA into naive and memory. A note on this clone: The antigen is not known.

The sequencing input was memory CD4+ T cells sorted from blood. Subset defined: CD45RA-negative fraction. This chain joins TRBV4-1 and TRBJ2-1; 12 bases are shared with TRBD2. The source of this sequence is a man aged 18 to 30 in good health. The CDR3 loop reads CASRDLAGGRNEQFF. The CDR3 nucleotides are TGCGCCAGCAGGGATCTAGCGGGGGGGCGGAATGAGCAGTTCTTC.